What follows are 7 T cell receptor beta chains derived from one specimen sequenced in a study of T cells in tumors after PD-1 blockade. Sequencing used immunoSEQ multiplex PCR; TCRdb keeps in-frame clones, though not all of them. The sample shows fewer than 50,000 clones, about 85% of them seen only once. The sequencing used PBMCs, collected before anti-PD-1 treatment. The receptors were gathered from a human donor with basal cell carcinoma.

The genes are TRBV2 and TRBJ2-6; tentatively, D is TRBD1 (5 bases). The CDR3 runs 15 residues. CDR1 is SNHLY and CDR2 is FYNNEI in the germline V gene. The V gene lost 6 bases and the J gene lost 2 bases, with 11 bases spanning the gap. The CDR3 bases are TGTGCCAGCAGCACCAGGGCGACTGGGGCCAACGTCCTGACTTTC. This gives the protein CASSTRATGANVLTF. The full variable domain, in which reference TRBV2 and TRBJ2-6 provide the parts outside the CDR3, is EPEVTQTPSHQVTQMGQEVILRCVPISNHLYFYWYRQILGQKVEFLVSFYNNEISEKSEIFDDQFSVERPDGSNFTLKIRSTKLEDSAMYFCASSTRATGANVLTFGAGSRLTVL.

A few counts support this clone. This rearrangement joins TRBV4-1 to TRBJ1-3; D call uncertain. Germline CDR1 reads MGHRA; CDR2 reads YSYEKL. There are 15 residues in the CDR3. The V and J ends lost 1 base and 0 bases respectively, with 7 bases between them. CDR3 sequence: CASSQVVASGNTIYF. The CDR3 DNA reads TGCGCCAGCAGCCAAGTAGTAGCCTCTGGAAACACCATATATTTT.

This chain connects TRBV14 to TRBJ1-2; D is unresolved. CDR1 is SGHDN and CDR2 is FVKESK in the germline V gene. This CDR3 region has 16 residues. Trimming cost V 0 bases and J 6 bases, with 17 bases left between them. This CDR3 is CASSQEGPLRPHGYTF. CDR3 coding DNA: TGTGCCAGCAGCCAAGAAGGACCGTTGAGGCCTCATGGCTACACCTTC.

The sample holds one count of this clone. One end of the junction does not line up with germline, which may come from a read error. Other DNA sequences in the same sample also yield this CDR3. The rearrangement joins TRBV27 to TRBJ1-1; the D gene is possibly TRBD1 (6 bases). The CDR3 spans 16 residues. Germline assignment: CDR1 MNHEY and CDR2 SMNVEV (reference sequence). In nucleotides, the CDR3 is TGTGCCAGCAGACTTCTCCGGGACACACCTAACACCGAAGCTTTCTTT. Translating it yields CASRLLRDTPNTEAFF.

The chain has TRBV6-1 and TRBJ2-1; unclear D gene. Germline loops: CDR1 MNHNS, CDR2 SASEGT. The CDR3 is 14 amino acids. Trimming took off 2 bases at V and 3 bases at J, with 8 bases between the two ends. The CDR3 loop is CASSEIKDYNEQFF. CDR3 bases: TGTGCCAGCAGTGAAATTAAGGACTACAATGAGCAGTTCTTC.

V and J are TRBV14 and TRBJ1-2; tentatively, D is TRBD1 (6 bases). This CDR3 is built from 15 residues. Germline V gives CDR1 SGHDN, CDR2 FVKESK. V lost 0 bases and J 4 bases, leaving 12 bases between the germline ends. The CDR3 spells CASSQDSRDIYGYTF. CDR3 bases: TGTGCCAGCAGCCAAGACTCCCGGGACATCTATGGCTACACCTTC.

The V and J genes are TRBV30 and TRBJ1-6; TRBD1 matches 8 bases. Trimming took 4 bases from V and 10 from J; bases not matched to a gene: 6. Germline lookup yields CDR1 GTSNPN and CDR2 SVGIG (reference sequence). The CDR3 runs to 13 residues. CDR3 sequence (DNA): TGTGCCTGGACAGGGGGCCGGGGCTCACCCCTCCACTTT. Protein: CAWTGGRGSPLHF.